This entry is about one T cell receptor beta chain. There is no known antigen for this receptor. Base qualities are not recorded, but no much larger clone differs from it by a single base. V drops 3 bases and J drops 3 bases, leaving 14 bases in between. From cysteine to phenylalanine, the CDR3 is 15 amino acids long. Left in the record is the CDR3 DNA by itself, 45 bases read in frame from the first base. Sequences KGHSH (CDR1) and LQKENI (CDR2) are obtained from the germline V gene. This sample was included in a study of CD8 T cells in Susac syndrome (dated by TCRdb to the late 2010s). Context from the whole study: Of the Susac syndrome patients who were sequenced, over five had clinically active disease and eight were in clinical remission. At the time of blood withdrawal, Susac syndrome patients were either therapy-naive, taking corticosteroids (with some also receiving IVIg), or on IVIg alone. Whether CD8+ T cell activation and differentiation in Susac syndrome was antigen driven was tested using repertoire sequencing.

Peripheral blood CD8+ and CD4+ T cells from healthy donors, Susac syndrome patients and multiple sclerosis patients were profiled by high-throughput TCR beta sequencing. The Susac syndrome patients fulfilled recently defined diagnostic criteria for either definite or probable disease. Bulk CD8+ and CD4+ T cells were purified by magnetic negative isolation, while CD8+ TEMRA cells were enriched using FACS. Blood was collected in EDTA tubes and processed within 24 hours, with PBMCs isolated through density gradient centrifugation. PBMCs destined for TCR sequencing were cryopreserved in liquid nitrogen and later thawed in a 37 °C water bath. The sorted or isolated CD4+, CD8+ and CD8+ TEMRA cells had a purity of 90% or higher. RNA was extracted using the RNeasy kit, and roughly 0.45 to 1 ug of the RNA was reverse transcribed with random hexamers. TCR beta CDR3 regions were amplified with the immunoSEQ multiplex PCR assay covering 54 Vbeta and 13 Jbeta segments. PCR amplification bias was corrected using a synthetic template baseline for primer optimization and computational correction. The authors' pipeline ran thus. Only productive sequences were kept, with reads annotated to V, D and J genes according to IMGT and analyzed in immunoSEQ Analyzer. Clonality was computed as one minus Shannon entropy normalized by log2 of the number of productive unique sequences. For each patient and control, public and private clones were evaluated within the 100 most prevalent clones. Clones were defined as Susac-specific when absent from the healthy and MS cohorts, from approximately 1,100 published viral clones and from other ImmuneACCESS disease sequences. TCRdb reanalyzed the raw reads on its own, using fastp at Q25 for trimming and MiXCR for clone calling, and kept in-frame beta chains. Rows are unified per CDR3 protein, each entry keeping the most common DNA and genes. TCRdb assigned the V and J calls; the authors' analysis was not used. The sample includes under 300,000 distinct CDR3 sequences, with approximately 95% observed a single time. The ten largest clones add up to approximately 0.1% of the sample.

Broader findings and caveats from the paper: The number of individuals in the TCR sequencing and HLA analysis was recognized as being relatively small. The CD4+ T cell repertoire of patients with Susac syndrome showed no detectable clonal expansion.

This sequence uses TRBV18 and TRBJ1-1; perhaps TRBD1 is the D gene, with 6 bases matching. The sequenced material came from CD4+ T cells from PBMCs. The source of this sequence is a human donor with Susac syndrome. The sequenced DNA is TGTGCCAGCTCACCCACTCCCGGGGGCGACACTGAAGCTTTCTTT. Its translation reads: CASSPTPGGDTEAFF.